The 3 T cell receptor beta chains listed next were all sequenced from one sample in a study of blood T cells in healthy people across ages. Sample-barcoded 5' priming and a J-beta primer mix drove a second PCR of roughly 6 to 12 cycles. TCRdb itself ran the 5' RACE reads through MiXCR, one entry per CDR3 protein. The table records 1.5 million to 2 million distinct CDR3 sequences, about 30% of them present only once. Sequenced: blood. These TCRs come from a woman in her thirties in good health.

This clonotype was seen more than once but under ten times. This chain connects TRBV6-4 to TRBJ1-1; perhaps TRBD1 as D (5 bases). This CDR3 contains 14 residues. CDR1 and CDR2 (germline): MRHNA, SNTAGT. Trimming stripped 2 bases from V and 4 bases from J, with 11 bases between. CDR3 loop: CASSDAPGGTEAFF. CDR3 coding DNA: TGTGCCAGCAGTGACGCGCCGGGGGGCACTGAAGCTTTCTTT.

This clonotype has more than one count but fewer than ten. The chain combines TRBV2 with TRBJ2-4; D unresolved. Trimming left V 5 bases short and J 6 bases short, with 5 bases between. Germline CDR1 is SNHLY and CDR2 is FYNNEI. CDR3 size: 11 residues. CDR3 sequence: CASSPLNIQYF. The DNA of the CDR3 is TGTGCCAGCAGTCCACTAAACATTCAGTACTTC.

This chain uses TRBV7-9 with TRBJ2-7; either TRBD1 or TRBD2 may fit D (6 bases each). V was cut by 6 bases and J by 7 bases, with 19 bases left in between. This CDR3 spans 14 amino acids. Germline assignment: CDR1 SEHNR and CDR2 FQNEAQ (reference sequence). The CDR3 loop reads CASSSFKGGGEQYF. CDR3 DNA sequence: TGTGCCAGCAGTTCCTTTAAGGGGGGCGGGGAGCAGTACTTC.